The 28 T cell receptor beta chains given below trace back to one sample, sequenced in a study of CD8 T cells in ankylosing spondylitis. Findings and limits, study-wide: The study identified a TCR beta motif of several highly homologous variants that appeared characteristic of ankylosing spondylitis blood.

Antigens for these TCRs are unknown. TCRdb recomputed calls from the 5' RACE reads with MiXCR, one row per CDR3 protein. The data contain about 440,000 distinct CDR3 sequences, approximately 17% of them singletons. The specimen sequenced was blood, either unsorted or a sorted T cell fraction (not recorded which). Receptor source: a male donor with ankylosing spondylitis.

This clonotype turned up a few times. The chain employs TRBV19 and TRBJ2-7, with 9 bases aligning to TRBD1. With 10 bases clipped from V and 2 bases from J, the junction kept 12 bases outside the gene matches. In germline, CDR1 is LNHDA, CDR2 SQIVND (reference sequence). The length of the CDR3 is 15 residues. The CDR3 region has the DNA TGTGCCACTCGTTCCTCCGGGACAGGGACCTACGAGCAGTACTTC. It encodes CATRSSGTGTYEQYF. The full variable domain, rest sourced from reference TRBV19 and TRBJ2-7, is DGGITQSPKYLFRKEGQNVTLSCEQNLNHDAMYWYRQDPGQGLRLIYYSQIVNDFQKGDIAEGYSVSREKKESFPLTVTSAQKNPTAFYLCATRSSGTGTYEQYFGPGTRLTVT.

The chain uses TRBV11-2 and TRBJ2-5; 12 bases are shared with TRBD2. V dropped 2 bases and J dropped 3; count of bases not matched to a gene: 7. Looked up from germline, CDR1 is SGHAT and CDR2 is FQNNGV. CDR3 length: 17 residues. The CDR3 DNA is TGTGCCAGCAGCTTATATCTAGCGGGGGGGCAGGAAGAGACCCAGTACTTC. Amino acids: CASSLYLAGGQEETQYF.

This clonotype was seen a single time. The chain carries TRBV3-1 and TRBJ1-2; tentative D call: TRBD1 (6 bases). The V gene's germline CDR1 is LGHDT and CDR2 YNNKEL (reference sequence). Trimming left V 0 bases short and J 5 bases short, with 31 bases between. There are 21 residues in the CDR3. The CDR3 protein is CASSQDVFGLPGGRSGYGYTF. CDR3 sequence (DNA): TGTGCCAGCAGCCAAGACGTTTTTGGTTTGCCGGGGGGCCGGAGTGGGTATGGCTACACCTTC.

This chain uses TRBV7-9 with TRBJ1-1; TRBD1 matches at 10 bases. Per germline, CDR1 SEHNR and CDR2 FQNEAQ (reference sequence). The CDR3 covers 15 residues. The ends lost 5 bases at V and 5 bases at J; junction bases unmatched: 8. This CDR3 reads CASSLMGQGRTEAFF. CDR3 bases: TGTGCCAGCAGCCTTATGGGACAGGGGAGGACTGAAGCTTTCTTT.

This clonotype has at least ten counts. The rearrangement joins TRBV20-1 to TRBJ2-7, with D hard to call. Trimming shortened V by 0 bases and J by 2 bases, and 5 bases separated the two germline ends. Germline assignment: CDR1 DFQATT and CDR2 SNEGSKA (reference sequence). The CDR3 totals 12 residues. The CDR3, as DNA: TGCAGTGCTAGAGAAGGACCCTACGAGCAGTACTTC. It translates to CSAREGPYEQYF.

The table lists this clonotype with a few counts. The chain uses TRBV20-1 and TRBJ2-1, with 9 nucleotides matching TRBD2. CDR1 and CDR2 (germline): DFQATT, SNEGSKA (reference sequence). V trimming: 0 bases; J trimming: 3 bases; junction bases outside the gene matches: 6. The CDR3 covers 16 residues. The CDR3 region has the DNA TGCAGTGCTAGAGATTGGCTAGCGGGGATCTACAATGAGCAGTTCTTC. This gives the protein CSARDWLAGIYNEQFF.

This clonotype was seen repeatedly, ten times or more. The chain is built from TRBV25-1 and TRBJ2-1, with a tentative D call TRBD2 (6 bases). Germline V gene sequence: CDR1 MGHDK, CDR2 SYGVNS. V shed 2 bases and J shed 5 bases, with 13 bases lying between them. There are 15 residues in the CDR3. Here the CDR3 reads CASSERLAPNNEQFF. The CDR3 coding sequence is TGTGCCAGCAGTGAACGGCTAGCGCCTAACAATGAGCAGTTCTTC.

The V and J genes are TRBV3-1 and TRBJ1-4; 9 positions match TRBD1. V shed 5 bases and J 7 bases; nucleotides not matched to a gene: 8. Germline loops: CDR1 LGHDT, CDR2 YNNKEL (reference sequence). The CDR3 runs 15 residues. The CDR3 DNA is TGTGCCAGCAGCGAGACCGGGACAGGGAGTGAAAAACTGTTTTTT. Its protein is CASSETGTGSEKLFF.

The chain joins TRBV4-2 to TRBJ1-2; perhaps TRBD1 as D (5 bases). CDR3 length: 17 residues. Germline V gives CDR1 LGHNA, CDR2 YNFKEQ. V was clipped by 1 base and J by 2 bases, with 17 bases between them. CDR3 coding DNA: TGTGCCAGCAGCCAAGTCGGGGGAAGGAGGGCGAACTATGGCTACACCTTC. It yields the protein CASSQVGGRRANYGYTF.

The chain is built from TRBV2 and TRBJ2-1, with TRBD1 identical over 7 bases. The junction had 11 bases not matched to a gene; V was cut back by 5 bases and J by 7 bases. Germline CDR1 and CDR2: SNHLY and FYNNEI. The CDR3 is 15 residues long. The CDR3 loop reads CASSLLQGMGNEQFF. The CDR3 nucleotides are TGTGCCAGCAGTCTTTTACAGGGGATGGGGAATGAGCAGTTCTTC.

The rearrangement links TRBV3-1 to TRBJ1-1, with D hard to call. The CDR3 runs 16 residues. Trimming shortened V by 4 bases and J by 0 bases, and 15 bases separated the two germline ends. Looked up from germline, CDR1 is LGHDT and CDR2 is YNNKEL (reference sequence). CDR3 nucleotide sequence: TGTGCCAGCAGCCCAGGCGAACGTAAGATGAACACTGAAGCTTTCTTT. Translation gives CASSPGERKMNTEAFF.

The CDR3 here is CASSQDPPTLTGELFF. The CDR3 DNA follows: TGCGCCAGCAGCCAAGATCCCCCAACCCTTACCGGGGAGCTGTTTTTT. The rearrangement uses TRBV4-3 and TRBJ2-2; no clear D gene. The germline V gene encodes CDR1 LGHNA and CDR2 YSLEER. The CDR3 is 16 amino acids. V shed 0 bases and J shed 5 bases, with 13 bases lying between them.

The sample holds a few counts of this clonotype. The chain employs TRBV12-3 or TRBV12-4 and TRBJ1-5, with 7 bases aligning to TRBD1. This CDR3 spans 15 amino acids. Trimming at V came to 4 bases and at J to 2 bases, leaving 5 bases not matched to a gene. CDR3 sequence: CASSSIGTGNQPQHF. The CDR3 nucleotides read TGTGCCAGCAGTTCTATAGGGACAGGCAATCAGCCCCAGCATTTT.

A few counts support this clonotype. This sequence joins TRBV4-2 and TRBJ2-5; TRBD2 matches at 12 bases. This CDR3 contains 16 residues. V trimming: 3 bases; J trimming: 1 base; junction bases outside the gene matches: 3. The germline gives CDR1 LGHNA, CDR2 YNFKEQ. The CDR3 DNA reads TGTGCCAGCAGCCACCTAGCGGGGGGGCCCCAAGAGACCCAGTACTTC. Translated, it gives CASSHLAGGPQETQYF.

This clonotype was seen only a few times. J is TRBJ1-1 and V is TRBV3-1; D is uncertain. The CDR3 spans 13 residues. From germline, CDR1 is LGHDT and CDR2 YNNKEL (reference sequence). Trimming removed 2 bases from V and 6 bases from J, with 10 bases in between. The CDR3 bases are TGTGCCAGCAGCCAAAAACGGGCGGCTGAAGCTTTCTTT. Translation gives CASSQKRAAEAFF.

The rearrangement links TRBV7-9 to TRBJ1-1; 7 nucleotides agree with TRBD1. The CDR3 has 15 residues. Trimming cost V 2 bases and J 5 bases; bases outside gene matches: 8. Germline V lookup: CDR1 SEHNR, CDR2 FQNEAQ (reference sequence). The chain's CDR3 is CASSLKRGQGTEAFF. The DNA of the CDR3 is TGTGCCAGCAGCTTAAAGAGGGGGCAGGGAACTGAAGCTTTCTTT.

This clonotype was recorded many times. The V call is TRBV7-2, the J call TRBJ2-7, with D possibly TRBD1 on 5 matching bases. Germline values: CDR1 SGHTA, CDR2 FQGNSA. The CDR3 is 15 amino acids. Trimming stripped 4 bases from V and 1 base from J, with 14 bases between. The CDR3 DNA sequence: TGTGCCAGCAGCTCAGGGTTGGGTGGTTCCTACGAGCAGTACTTC. Translation gives CASSSGLGGSYEQYF.

The J gene is TRBJ2-4, the V gene TRBV11-1, with TRBD1 matching 8 bases. CDR1 and CDR2 (germline): SGHAT, FQDESV (reference sequence). The ends lost 4 bases at V and 0 bases at J; junction bases unmatched: 11. The CDR3 contains 18 residues. The CDR3 DNA follows: TGTGCCAGCAGCTCAGAGCGGCAGGGGGCAGTAGCCAAAAACATTCAGTACTTC. Protein: CASSSERQGAVAKNIQYF.

V gene TRBV18 combines with J gene TRBJ1-1, with D uncertain. V was pared by 5 bases and J by 2 bases, with 9 bases between. The CDR3 runs 13 residues. The V gene's germline CDR1 is KGHSH and CDR2 LQKENI. CDR3 DNA: TGTGCCAGCTCATATGCGGAAAACACTGAAGCTTTCTTT. Protein: CASSYAENTEAFF.

CDR3 protein: CASMGGGLRDGNTIYF. The DNA of the CDR3 is TGTGCCAGCATGGGAGGGGGCTTGAGGGACGGAAACACCATATATTTT. V usage is TRBV6-1 and J usage is TRBJ1-3, with 7 bases that match TRBD1. The V and J ends lost 7 bases and 4 bases, in that order; junction bases with no gene match: 13. CDR3 length: 16 residues. Per germline, CDR1 MNHNS and CDR2 SASEGT.

The chain has TRBV28 and TRBJ1-3, with a weak D call TRBD1 (5 bases). V lost 8 bases to trimming and J lost 3 bases, with 11 bases between them. The CDR3 runs 13 residues. Germline CDR1 reads MDHEN; CDR2 reads SYDVKM. As DNA, the CDR3 is TGTGCCAGCGGGGGATCGGGTGGAAACACCATATATTTT. Translation gives CASGGSGGNTIYF.

This chain uses TRBV15 with TRBJ2-7; no reliable D call. The CDR3 contains 14 residues. V was pared by 1 base and J by 5 bases, with 12 bases between. Looked up from germline, CDR1 is LNHNV and CDR2 is YYDKDF (reference sequence). The CDR3 DNA reads TGTGCCACCAGCAGAGGTGATCAGATCCACGAGCAGTACTTC. Residues: CATSRGDQIHEQYF.

In this sample, this clonotype turned up a few times. V is TRBV20-1 and J is TRBJ1-5; D is perhaps TRBD1 (5 bases). This CDR3 has 15 amino acids. Germline-derived CDR1 and CDR2 are DFQATT and SNEGSKA (reference sequence). V shed 6 bases and J shed 4 bases, with 19 bases lying between them. CDR3 loop: CSARFRDGLNQPQHF. The CDR3, as DNA: TGCAGTGCGAGATTCCGGGACGGACTTAATCAGCCCCAGCATTTT.

This clonotype was counted only a few times. J is TRBJ1-1 and V is TRBV6-1; D may be TRBD1 (5 bases). The CDR3 is made up of 14 amino acids. CDR1 is MNHNS, CDR2 SASEGT, per germline. Between the trimmed V and J ends, which lost 7 bases and 4 bases, there was a span of 16 bases. Written as DNA, the CDR3 is TGTGCCAGCACCAGACTGGCAGGGACCACTGAAGCTTTCTTT. Translated: CASTRLAGTTEAFF.

This clonotype was picked up a small number of times. The rearrangement joins TRBV12-3 or TRBV12-4 to TRBJ2-3; D is unresolved. The CDR3 covers 13 residues. Trimming removed 1 base from V and 3 bases from J, with 5 bases in between. CDR3 sequence reads: CASSLERTDTQYF. Written as DNA, the CDR3 is TGTGCCAGCAGTTTAGAAAGGACAGATACGCAGTATTTT.

Many counts were recorded for this clonotype. This chain links TRBV15 with TRBJ2-4; possible D gene TRBD1, 5 bases. V lost 0 bases and J 7 bases, leaving 16 bases between the germline ends. Germline V gene data show CDR1 as LNHNV and CDR2 as YYDKDF (reference sequence). The CDR3 is made up of 16 amino acids. CDR3 residues: CATSRENTDSFNIQYF. CDR3 DNA sequence: TGTGCCACCAGCAGAGAAAACACAGACAGTTTCAACATTCAGTACTTC.

Here the CDR3 DNA reads TGCAGTGCTAGACGGGGGGGCACAGAGACCCAGTACTTC. Protein sequence: CSARRGGTETQYF. This rearrangement joins TRBV20-1 to TRBJ2-5, with TRBD2 matching over 8 bases. The CDR3 length is 13 residues. Germline CDR1 is DFQATT and CDR2 is SNEGSKA (reference sequence). Trimming removed 2 bases from V and 4 bases from J; junction bases left unmatched: 3.

V usage is TRBV2 and J usage is TRBJ1-1; no reliable D call. The CDR3 totals 13 residues. Germline V gene sequence: CDR1 SNHLY, CDR2 FYNNEI. V shed 3 bases and J shed 4 bases, with 9 bases lying between them. The CDR3 DNA is TGTGCCAGCAGTGAGTTGAGGGCCACTGAAGCTTTCTTT. This encodes CASSELRATEAFF.